This TCR beta chain was recorded in a study of blood T cell repertoires in COVID-19. Trimming cost V 2 bases and J 7 bases, with 11 bases left between them. This CDR3 has 14 residues. Per the germline V gene, CDR1 is KGHDR and CDR2 is SFDVKD. Original methodology: Amplifying reference gene primers gave estimates of nucleated cell counts. Data came from immunoSEQ multiplex PCR; TCRdb stores just in-frame clones and leaves some out. Clone size and the V and J calls come from that table; the DNA yielded D and trimming. The table lists around 120,000 clones, roughly three quarters of them singletons. V usage is TRBV24-1 and J usage is TRBJ1-5; D is ambiguous. Input material: peripheral blood. This clonotype was sampled from a woman aged 80 or over with acute or convalescent COVID-19. The DNA of the CDR3 is TGTGCCACCAGTGATTACGCAGTTATACAGCCCCAGCATTTT. It yields the protein CATSDYAVIQPQHF.